This T cell receptor (beta chain) was identified in a study of human T cells and chemical hapten exposure. Time point denoted: patch test 1, 2 weeks after DPC sensitization. Treatment specified: therapeutic diphenylcyclopropenone sensitization with weekly scalp DPC. This clonotype was recorded at least ten times. MiXCR, applied by TCRdb to the RACE reads, yields one record per CDR3 protein. The profile shows around 380,000 distinct CDR3 sequences, 4% to 5.5% of them singletons. This CDR3 has 12 amino acids. The germline V and J ends were trimmed by 1 base and 8 bases, with 11 bases remaining between them. In germline, CDR1 is SQVTM, CDR2 ANQGSEA.

The sample here was whole blood, taken in connection with sensitization to the hapten diphenylcyclopropenone (DPC). The receptor was isolated from a woman aged 45-59 years with alopecia areata. Some clones in this sample may be carry-over from other donors' samples. The rearrangement uses TRBV29-1 and TRBJ1-2; D unresolved. The CDR3 spells CSVEADEPGYTF. CDR3 nucleotide sequence: TGCAGCGTTGAAGCAGACGAGCCCGGCTACACCTTC.